One sample yielded the 21 T cell receptor beta chains listed below, sequenced in a study of shared clonotypes between healthy human individuals. Data came from immunoSEQ multiplex PCR; TCRdb stores just in-frame clones and leaves some out. The sample consists of roughly 760,000 clones, around two thirds of them appearing once. Sequencing was carried out using memory CD4+ T cells sorted from blood. This sample's subset: CD45RA-negative fraction. The receptors derive from a woman aged 30 to 39 in good health.

V and J are TRBV29-1 and TRBJ2-7, with 9 bases identical to TRBD2. CDR3 length equals 13 residues. Germline V CDR1 and CDR2: SQVTM, ANQGSEA. The trim removed 7 bases at V and 1 base at J, leaving 5 bases unmatched. DNA of the CDR3: TGCAGCGGGGGAGCGGGAGGATCCTACGAGCAGTACTTC. Encoded protein: CSGGAGGSYEQYF.

This clone was picked up one time. This chain joins TRBV2 and TRBJ2-1, with D perhaps assigned TRBD1 or TRBD2 (7 bases each). V was cut by 8 bases and J by 9 bases, with 20 bases left in between. Germline assignment: CDR1 SNHLY and CDR2 FYNNEI. This CDR3 contains 14 residues. CDR3 nucleotide sequence: TGTGCCAGCTGCGGGGGCGTCGCAGGGGGTGAGCAGTTCTTC. Translation: CASCGGVAGGEQFF. Full variable domain (rest looked up from reference TRBV2 and TRBJ2-1): EPEVTQTPSHQVTQMGQEVILRCVPISNHLYFYWYRQILGQKVEFLVSFYNNEISEKSEIFDDQFSVERPDGSNFTLKIRSTKLEDSAMYFCASCGGVAGGEQFFGPGTRLTVL.

The rearrangement uses TRBV29-1 and TRBJ2-1, with 12 bases aligning to TRBD2. The J segment lost 7 bases and the V segment lost 7 bases, leaving 17 bases of the junction unmatched. This CDR3 is 17 amino acids long. The germline gives CDR1 SQVTM, CDR2 ANQGSEA. CDR3 region: CSALGLAGRIRVNEQFF. For the CDR3, the DNA is TGCAGCGCCCTGGGACTAGCGGGTAGGATTCGTGTAAATGAGCAGTTCTTC.

The rearrangement links TRBV19 to TRBJ1-5, with no clear D. The CDR3 runs to 12 residues. The germline V gene encodes CDR1 LNHDA and CDR2 SQIVND (reference sequence). Trimming took off 5 bases at V and 7 bases at J, with 9 bases between the two ends. The CDR3 sequence: CASSQQLQPQHF. DNA for the CDR3: TGTGCCAGTAGTCAACAATTGCAGCCCCAGCATTTT.

The chain combines TRBV5-1 with TRBJ1-1; D possibly corresponds to TRBD1 (5 bases). This CDR3 spans 15 amino acids. Trimming took 2 bases from V and 0 from J, leaving 11 bases between them. Looked up from germline, CDR1 is SGHRS and CDR2 is YFSETQ. The CDR3 is CASSLGVEMNTEAFF. For the CDR3, the DNA is TGCGCCAGCAGCTTAGGGGTGGAGATGAACACTGAAGCTTTCTTT. The variable domain in full, with the rest retrieved from reference TRBV5-1 and TRBJ1-1, is KAGVTQTPRYLIKTRGQQVTLSCSPISGHRSVSWYQQTPGQGLQFLFEYFSETQRNKGNFPGRFSGRQFSNSRSEMNVSTLELGDSALYLCASSLGVEMNTEAFFGQGTRLTVV.

V and J are TRBV6-1 and TRBJ2-4; 13 bases line up with TRBD2. This CDR3 comprises 17 residues. Trimming at V came to 4 bases and at J to 6 bases, leaving 9 bases not matched to a gene. The V gene's germline CDR1 is MNHNS and CDR2 SASEGT. CDR3 sequence (DNA): TGTGCCAGCAGTGTCTACCGGACTAGCGGGAGAGGAAACATTCAGTACTTC. Translated, it gives CASSVYRTSGRGNIQYF.

The chain links TRBV10-3 to TRBJ2-7; 7 bases align to TRBD1. The CDR3 sequence is 14 residues long. J gave up 4 bases and V 0 bases, and 3 bases lay outside the gene matches. The germline gives CDR1 ENHRY, CDR2 SYGVKD. The CDR3 DNA reads as TGTGCCATCAGTGAGTCAAGGGGACAGTACGAGCAGTACTTC. Encoded protein: CAISESRGQYEQYF.

This clone is a singleton in its sample. J is TRBJ2-7 and V is TRBV10-2; D is uncertain. Germline V gives CDR1 WSHSY, CDR2 SAAADI. Deletions cut 1 base from V and 7 bases from J, with 8 bases between. This CDR3 region has 12 residues. This CDR3 is CASSEFRQEQYF. The CDR3 region has the DNA TGCGCCAGCAGTGAGTTCCGGCAGGAGCAGTACTTC.

The V gene is TRBV7-9, the J gene TRBJ2-4, with a tentative D call TRBD1 (5 bases). CDR1 is SEHNR, CDR2 FQNEAQ, per germline (reference sequence). Trimming removed 5 bases from V and 8 bases from J, with 13 bases in between. The CDR3 extends over 13 amino acids. CDR3 residues: CASSRTLGDIQYF. The CDR3 DNA reads TGTGCCAGCAGCCGGACCCTAGGGGACATTCAGTACTTC.

In regard to this clone: One end of the junction varies from germline; a read error may be responsible. The V and J genes are TRBV5-4 and TRBJ2-7; D unresolved. Germline CDR1 SGHNT, CDR2 YYREEE (reference sequence). CDR3 length equals 11 residues. CDR3: CASSTSSEQYF. The CDR3 DNA sequence: TGTGCCAGCAGCACCTCCTCCGAGCAGTACTTC.

Only a few counts were recorded for this clone. The chain carries TRBV19 and TRBJ1-5; perhaps TRBD1 as D (5 bases). Germline V gene data show CDR1 as LNHDA and CDR2 as SQIVND (reference sequence). V gave up 0 bases and J gave up 2 bases, with 11 bases separating them. The CDR3 loop spans 16 amino acids. The CDR3 nucleotides are TGTGCCAGTAGTATAGATCTTGTGGGGGGCAATCAGCCCCAGCATTTT. Residues: CASSIDLVGGNQPQHF.

In this sample, this clone turned up once. The chain uses TRBV30 and TRBJ2-6; a possible D gene is TRBD1 (6 bases). The germline V and J ends were trimmed by 7 bases and 1 base, with 8 bases remaining between them. This CDR3 is 13 amino acids long. Germline V gene data show CDR1 as GTSNPN and CDR2 as SVGIG (reference sequence). The CDR3: CALRGSGANVLTF. DNA of the CDR3: TGTGCCTTGAGGGGGTCTGGGGCCAACGTCCTGACTTTC.

The CDR3 nucleotides are TGTGCCAGCAGGGAGGGCGCCGGGAGGGCTAATCAGCCCCAGCATTTT. It translates to CASREGAGRANQPQHF. The V and J genes are TRBV27 and TRBJ1-5; D uncertain. Germline V gives CDR1 MNHEY, CDR2 SMNVEV (reference sequence). Trimming took 6 bases from V and 4 from J, leaving 19 bases between them. CDR3 length equals 16 residues.

V usage is TRBV7-9 and J usage is TRBJ1-1, with D unclear. Trimming left V 2 bases short and J 1 base short, with 11 bases between. Germline V CDR1 and CDR2: SEHNR, FQNEAQ (reference sequence). The CDR3 length is 15 residues. CDR3 amino acids: CASSLLAVGNTEAFF. The CDR3 bases are TGTGCCAGCAGCTTACTGGCGGTCGGGAACACTGAAGCTTTCTTT.

A remark on this clone: The identical CDR3 is also encoded by other nucleotide sequences in the sample. The chain recombines TRBV19 with TRBJ2-1; 11 nucleotides align to TRBD1. This CDR3 comprises 17 residues. J lost 3 bases, V lost 3 bases, and 7 bases had no gene match. Germline-derived CDR1 and CDR2 are LNHDA and SQIVND (reference sequence). Here the CDR3 DNA reads TGTGCCAGTAGTATTGATTCTGGGACAGGGGGCTACAATGAGCAGTTCTTC. It codes for CASSIDSGTGGYNEQFF.

V and J are TRBV5-1 and TRBJ2-5; D not certain. CDR3 length: 14 residues. Trimming stripped 2 bases from V and 5 bases from J, with 13 bases between. The germline CDR1 and CDR2 sequences are SGHRS and YFSETQ. CDR3 amino acids: CASSFSRVMETQYF. In DNA form, the CDR3 reads TGCGCCAGCAGCTTTTCACGGGTGATGGAGACCCAGTACTTC.

The chain employs TRBV7-7 and TRBJ2-2, with 7 nucleotides matching TRBD2. V gave up 5 bases and J gave up 7 bases; unmatched junction bases: 4. Per the germline V gene, CDR1 is SSHAT and CDR2 is FNYEAQ (reference sequence). The CDR3 spans 13 residues. For the CDR3, the DNA is TGTGCCAGCAGCCCCGCGGGGGTCGGGGAGCTGTTTTTT. Protein product: CASSPAGVGELFF.

The chain employs TRBV30 and TRBJ2-2; D uncertain. This CDR3 has 14 residues. CDR1 is GTSNPN and CDR2 is SVGIG in the germline V gene (reference sequence). V was trimmed by 0 bases and J by 6 bases, leaving 11 bases between them. The CDR3 DNA sequence: TGTGCCTGGAGTGTTTGGTCAGTCTCCGGGGAGCTGTTTTTT. Its translation: CAWSVWSVSGELFF.

There are a few counts of this clone. The rearrangement joins TRBV19 to TRBJ2-5, with D tentatively TRBD1 or TRBD2 (5 bases each). Germline values: CDR1 LNHDA, CDR2 SQIVND (reference sequence). This CDR3 contains 13 residues. The V gene lost 5 bases and the J gene lost 9 bases, with 16 bases spanning the gap. CDR3 region: CASSAGDRTSQYF. The CDR3 DNA sequence: TGTGCCAGTAGTGCTGGGGACCGGACTTCCCAGTACTTC.

This chain links TRBV11-2 with TRBJ2-1; 10 bases align to TRBD2. The V segment lost 4 bases and the J segment 3 bases; nucleotides outside the gene matches: 3. This CDR3 region has 15 residues. The germline V gene encodes CDR1 SGHAT and CDR2 FQNNGV. CDR3 sequence: CASSYGTSVYNEQFF. CDR3 DNA sequence: TGTGCCAGCAGCTACGGGACTAGCGTCTACAATGAGCAGTTCTTC.

The V gene is TRBV25-1, the J gene TRBJ2-3; TRBD2 might be the D (5 bases). V was pared by 4 bases and J by 4 bases, with 21 bases between. The CDR3 runs 17 residues. Germline CDR1 is MGHDK and CDR2 is SYGVNS. CDR3 in DNA: TGTGCCAGCAGTGGTCCCACGGGAAACGGTAGGGCAGATACGCAGTATTTT. Protein: CASSGPTGNGRADTQYF.